These T cell receptor beta chains were read from a single sample in a study of response to subunit inactivated influenza vaccine. Each CDR3 protein is one row after TCRdb ran MiXCR on the RT-PCR reads. Of about 540,000 distinct CDR3 sequences listed, 20% to 25% are singletons. These records were also assigned to another study, of T cells expressing NK-cell markers.

The source was CD4+ T cells sorted from PBMCs, collected 11 to 12 days after vaccination. These receptors were taken from a man in his fifties or sixties who received an inactivated influenza vaccine. CDR3s include the opening cysteine and the closing phenylalanine or tryptophan. D genes are given only for firm matches. Clone size, where shown, is once, few, many, or a class for clones that have expanded.

cdr3_aa d_call clone_size j_call v_call
CASEKSGAGVGEQFF NA NA TRBJ2-1 TRBV5-1
CASMRGSTDTQYF NA NA TRBJ2-3 TRBV28
CASSPLRRENTGELFF NA NA TRBJ2-2 TRBV7-2
CASSSTFGSLTSDTQYF NA NA TRBJ2-3 TRBV28
CASSLVAGVRTEAFF NA NA TRBJ1-1 TRBV12-3/TRBV12-4
CASSLAPGQGTEKLFF TRBD1 many TRBJ1-4 TRBV7-2
CASSFGASGGGYTF NA few TRBJ1-2 TRBV11-2
CASSNGGGTGELFF NA NA TRBJ2-2 TRBV28
CSARSPGLAGGQDTQYF TRBD2 few TRBJ2-3 TRBV20-1
CASSQTGTRGGNQPQHF NA few TRBJ1-5 TRBV4-1
CAAQGANSNQPQHF TRBD1 few TRBJ1-5 TRBV6-2/TRBV6-3
CASSTQTSGGPLREQFF TRBD2 NA TRBJ2-1 TRBV12-3/TRBV12-4
CSAGRQGFPGELFF TRBD1 NA TRBJ2-2 TRBV20-1
CASRGELAKNIQYF TRBD2 few TRBJ2-4 TRBV12-3/TRBV12-4
CASLQGALREQFF TRBD1 NA TRBJ2-1 TRBV28
CASSSLAGLAGRQTQYF TRBD2 few TRBJ2-5 TRBV7-9
CASSLGRIQYF NA NA TRBJ2-5 TRBV5-1
CARELPAGGPDTQYF TRBD2 NA TRBJ2-3 TRBV12-3/TRBV12-4
CASKRGEQETQYF TRBD2 NA TRBJ2-5 TRBV2
CSVEDSPSYEQFF NA many TRBJ2-1 TRBV29-1
CASSSGTSLQYF TRBD2 NA TRBJ2-5 TRBV7-2
CASSLLAGRHNEQFF NA NA TRBJ2-1 TRBV27
CASSWGLSTGELFF NA NA TRBJ2-2 TRBV5-6
CASSHRGRGEAFF NA many TRBJ1-1 TRBV12-3/TRBV12-4
CSVAATYNEQFF NA NA TRBJ2-1 TRBV29-1
CASSLQGGRETQYF NA NA TRBJ2-5 TRBV5-1